These 29 T cell receptor beta chains originate from one sample sequenced in a study of cytomegalovirus exposure and HLA in healthy donors. Primers: 60 Vbeta forward and 13 Jbeta reverse. TCRdb keeps only in-frame clones here, not all; method: immunoSEQ multiplex PCR. The repertoire holds 160,000 or so clones, with about 80% as singletons. Sequencing used PBMCs. Every receptor here comes from a man aged 25 to 45 in good health and CMV-seropositive.

There are a few counts of this clone. The CDR3 region has the DNA TGTGCCAGCAGTTCTCCGAGGACAACAACCTACGAGCAGTACTTC. Amino acid sequence: CASSSPRTTTYEQYF. The rearrangement joins TRBV27 to TRBJ2-7, with D maybe TRBD1 (5 bases). V dropped 4 bases and J dropped 2 bases, with 15 bases sitting between them. Germline V gene data show CDR1 as MNHEY and CDR2 as SMNVEV (reference sequence). This CDR3 has 15 amino acids.

J is TRBJ2-3 and V is TRBV5-1; a weak D match, TRBD2 (6 bases). V shed 0 bases and J shed 2 bases, with 10 bases lying between them. Germline loops: CDR1 SGHRS, CDR2 YFSETQ. The CDR3 extends over 15 amino acids. CDR3 sequence reads: CASSLGDWNTDTQYF. The CDR3 DNA is TGCGCCAGCAGCTTGGGGGACTGGAACACAGATACGCAGTATTTT.

The rearrangement links TRBV5-1 to TRBJ1-6; 7 bases fit TRBD1. In germline, CDR1 is SGHRS, CDR2 YFSETQ. The CDR3 has 15 amino acids. J gave up 5 bases and V 2 bases, and 4 bases lay outside the gene matches. For the CDR3, the DNA is TGCGCCAGCAGCTTCTCCGGGACAGATAATTCACCCCTCCACTTT. Translation gives CASSFSGTDNSPLHF.

The chain joins TRBV6-6 to TRBJ2-1; 8 nucleotides line up with TRBD1. Germline CDR1 MNHNY, CDR2 SVGAGI (reference sequence). With 6 bases clipped from V and 3 bases from J, the junction kept 1 base outside the gene matches. This CDR3 is built from 13 residues. The CDR3 sequence is CASRGQGYNEQFF. The DNA for the CDR3 is TGTGCCAGCAGAGGACAGGGCTACAATGAGCAGTTCTTC.

This chain connects TRBV5-1 to TRBJ2-2; 8 bases are a match to TRBD1. CDR1 is SGHRS, CDR2 YFSETQ, per germline. The CDR3 is 16 amino acids. The V segment lost 0 bases and the J segment 7 bases; nucleotides outside the gene matches: 8. This CDR3 is CASSLVGRGLDGELFF. The DNA of the CDR3 is TGCGCCAGCAGCTTGGTTGGCAGGGGGCTTGACGGGGAGCTGTTTTTT.

V and J are TRBV30 and TRBJ2-7; 9 bases fit TRBD1. V shed 8 bases and J 0 bases; nucleotides not matched to a gene: 5. The CDR3 length is 13 residues. Germline V gene lookup returns CDR1 GTSNPN and CDR2 SVGIG (reference sequence). CDR3: CAADRGISYEQYF. The CDR3 DNA reads as TGTGCCGCCGACAGGGGGATCTCCTACGAGCAGTACTTC.

The chain has TRBV29-1 and TRBJ2-4, with TRBD1 as a possible D gene (5 bases). This CDR3 is built from 14 residues. Trimming removed 4 bases at V and 0 bases at J, with 10 bases between. Germline CDR1 and CDR2: SQVTM and ANQGSEA. The CDR3 bases are TGCAGCGTTGGGGGCAACGTAGCCAAAAACATTCAGTACTTC. It yields the protein CSVGGNVAKNIQYF.

V gene TRBV11-2 combines with J gene TRBJ2-5; D ambiguous. The CDR3 consists of 14 residues. Germline V gene data show CDR1 as SGHAT and CDR2 as FQNNGV. The V end lost 2 bases, the J end lost 4 bases, and 11 bases lay between the germline ends. The CDR3 reads CASSLMITVETQYF. As DNA, the CDR3 is TGTGCCAGCAGCTTAATGATCACTGTAGAGACCCAGTACTTC. Complete variable domain (other parts from reference TRBV11-2 and TRBJ2-5): EAGVAQSPRYKIIEKRQSVAFWCNPISGHATLYWYQQILGQGPKLLIQFQNNGVVDDSQLPKDRFSAERLKGVDSTLKIQPAKLEDSAVYLCASSLMITVETQYFGPGTRLLVL.

The chain is built from TRBV28 and TRBJ2-7, with D unclear. The CDR3 extends over 10 amino acids. Trimming stripped 6 bases from V and 3 bases from J, with 3 bases between. CDR1 is MDHEN, CDR2 SYDVKM, per germline. This CDR3 is CASSHYEQYF. CDR3 nucleotides: TGTGCCAGCAGCCACTACGAGCAGTACTTC.

This clone was seen only a few times. V and J are TRBV29-1 and TRBJ2-2, with D tentatively TRBD1 (6 bases). Trimming left V 7 bases short and J 1 base short, with 10 bases between. Germline CDR1 SQVTM, CDR2 ANQGSEA. The CDR3 is 13 amino acids. The CDR3 reads CSGSGQNTGELFF. The DNA of the CDR3 is TGCAGCGGTTCGGGACAGAACACCGGGGAGCTGTTTTTT.

The chain employs TRBV19 and TRBJ1-6; maybe TRBD1 (6 bases). V shed 2 bases and J shed 5 bases, with 7 bases lying between them. The CDR3 extends over 14 amino acids. Germline V gene sequence: CDR1 LNHDA, CDR2 SQIVND (reference sequence). CDR3 coding DNA: TGTGCCAGTAGTATAACAGGGAATAATTCACCCCTCCACTTT. It specifies CASSITGNNSPLHF. Looking up the rest from reference TRBV19 and TRBJ1-6 gives the full variable domain: DGGITQSPKYLFRKEGQNVTLSCEQNLNHDAMYWYRQDPGQGLRLIYYSQIVNDFQKGDIAEGYSVSREKKESFPLTVTSAQKNPTAFYLCASSITGNNSPLHFGNGTRLTVT.

V and J are TRBV9 and TRBJ1-5; D gene ambiguous. V lost 0 bases to trimming and J lost 3 bases, with 10 bases between them. There are 15 residues in the CDR3. Germline V gene sequence: CDR1 SGDLS, CDR2 YYNGEE. The CDR3 sequence is CASSVAVGVNQPQHF. As DNA, the CDR3 is TGTGCCAGCAGCGTAGCGGTGGGAGTCAATCAGCCCCAGCATTTT.

The rearrangement uses TRBV11-1 and TRBJ1-1, with D tentatively TRBD1 (5 bases). The CDR3 is 14 amino acids. V lost 5 bases, J lost 1 base, and 11 bases lay in between. Germline V gene data show CDR1 as SGHAT and CDR2 as FQDESV (reference sequence). CDR3 protein: CASSPQGKNTEAFF. CDR3 nucleotides: TGTGCCAGCAGCCCCCAGGGTAAGAACACTGAAGCTTTCTTT. The entire variable domain, with the rest obtained from reference TRBV11-1 and TRBJ1-1, is as follows: EAEVAQSPRYKITEKSQAVAFWCDPISGHATLYWYRQILGQGPELLVQFQDESVVDDSQLPKDRFSAERLKGVDSTLKIQPAELGDSAMYLCASSPQGKNTEAFFGQGTRLTVV.

The J gene is TRBJ2-3, the V gene TRBV6-5; TRBD1 aligns across 7 bases. V was pared by 11 bases and J by 2 bases, with 10 bases of the junction left unmatched. Germline CDR1 is MNHEY and CDR2 is SVGAGI. The CDR3 covers 14 residues. CDR3 region: CAVRRTGDTDTQYF. For the CDR3, the DNA is TGTGCCGTAAGGCGGACAGGAGACACAGATACGCAGTATTTT.

This clone occurred a few times. V is TRBV29-1 and J is TRBJ2-5; D may be TRBD1 (6 bases). The V end lost 2 bases, the J end lost 1 base, and 20 bases lay between the germline ends. Per the germline V gene, CDR1 is SQVTM and CDR2 is ANQGSEA. This CDR3 is built from 17 residues. This chain's CDR3 is CSVEMAGDSGIQETQYF. CDR3 nucleotides: TGCAGCGTTGAAATGGCAGGGGATAGTGGGATCCAAGAGACCCAGTACTTC. Full variable domain (rest looked up from reference TRBV29-1 and TRBJ2-5): SAVISQKPSRDICQRGTSLTIQCQVDSQVTMMFWYRQQPGQSLTLIATANQGSEATYESGFVIDKFPISRPNLTFSTLTVSNMSPEDSSIYLCSVEMAGDSGIQETQYFGPGTRLLVL.

This clone was detected a few times. This rearrangement joins TRBV4-1 to TRBJ2-7; D is perhaps TRBD1 (5 bases). The length of the CDR3 is 15 residues. Between the trimmed V and J ends, which lost 2 bases and 5 bases, there was a span of 16 bases. Germline V gives CDR1 MGHRA, CDR2 YSYEKL. CDR3 DNA: TGCGCCAGCAGCCAATTACTGGTAGGGGTCAACGAGCAGTACTTC. It encodes CASSQLLVGVNEQYF.

The rearrangement links TRBV4-1 to TRBJ2-3, with TRBD2 matching over 12 bases. Germline trimming cut 6 bases from V and 7 bases from J; bases unmatched to any gene: 11. The germline gives CDR1 MGHRA, CDR2 YSYEKL. CDR3 length: 16 amino acids. The CDR3: CASSLILAGGRNTQYF. CDR3 DNA: TGCGCCAGCAGTCTGATTCTAGCGGGGGGGCGAAATACGCAGTATTTT.

The chain has TRBV19 and TRBJ1-2, with 9 bases identical to TRBD1. The germline gives CDR1 LNHDA, CDR2 SQIVND (reference sequence). V lost 4 bases, J lost 7 bases, and 7 bases stayed unmatched. The CDR3 extends over 14 amino acids. CDR3 protein: CASSTRDRVGGYTF. DNA of the CDR3: TGTGCCAGTAGTACCCGGGACAGGGTCGGTGGCTACACCTTC. The entire variable domain, with the rest obtained from reference TRBV19 and TRBJ1-2, is as follows: DGGITQSPKYLFRKEGQNVTLSCEQNLNHDAMYWYRQDPGQGLRLIYYSQIVNDFQKGDIAEGYSVSREKKESFPLTVTSAQKNPTAFYLCASSTRDRVGGYTFGSGTRLTVV.

The gene calls are TRBV11-2 and TRBJ2-2; D ambiguous. CDR1 and CDR2 (germline): SGHAT, FQNNGV. The CDR3 consists of 15 residues. The V end lost 5 bases, the J end lost 1 base, and 11 bases lay between the germline ends. The CDR3 region has the DNA TGTGCCAGCAGCCGCCCAACGGTGAACACCGGGGAGCTGTTTTTT. This encodes CASSRPTVNTGELFF.

In this sample, this clone turned up once. The chain recombines TRBV19 with TRBJ2-3; TRBD1 matches at 8 bases. The CDR3 extends over 17 amino acids. Germline CDR1 and CDR2: LNHDA and SQIVND (reference sequence). V lost 6 bases to trimming and J lost 4 bases; unmatched junction nucleotides: 15. This CDR3 is CASRDHGAGGNSDTQYF. The DNA for the CDR3 is TGTGCCAGTAGGGACCACGGGGCAGGGGGCAATTCAGATACGCAGTATTTT.

On this clone itself: This sample also contains other DNA sequences that code for the same CDR3. The gene calls are TRBV19 and TRBJ2-3, with no clear D. This CDR3 has 14 amino acids. The ends were cut back, 9 bases at V and 2 bases at J, with 15 bases in the middle. The germline V gene encodes CDR1 LNHDA and CDR2 SQIVND (reference sequence). For the CDR3, the DNA is TGTGCCAGCAGTGCGGTGTTCCTCACAGATACGCAGTATTTT. Amino acids: CASSAVFLTDTQYF.

The chain employs TRBV29-1 and TRBJ1-2; unclear D gene. V dropped 6 bases and J dropped 3 bases, with 14 bases sitting between them. Germline V gene data show CDR1 as SQVTM and CDR2 as ANQGSEA. The CDR3 covers 13 residues. The CDR3 protein is CSVSKNFDYGYTF. DNA for the CDR3: TGCAGCGTCTCAAAAAACTTCGACTATGGCTACACCTTC. Drawing the rest from reference TRBV29-1 and TRBJ1-2, the complete variable domain is SAVISQKPSRDICQRGTSLTIQCQVDSQVTMMFWYRQQPGQSLTLIATANQGSEATYESGFVIDKFPISRPNLTFSTLTVSNMSPEDSSIYLCSVSKNFDYGYTFGSGTRLTVV.

V and J are TRBV2 and TRBJ2-3; perhaps TRBD1 as D (5 bases). Germline CDR1 is SNHLY and CDR2 is FYNNEI. The CDR3 loop spans 15 amino acids. V shed 1 base and J shed 3 bases, with 11 bases lying between them. The CDR3 here is CASSEGQGRTDTQYF. The CDR3 nucleotides read TGTGCCAGCAGTGAAGGGCAGGGTCGGACAGATACGCAGTATTTT.

V usage is TRBV11-2 and J usage is TRBJ2-3; tentative D call: TRBD1 (6 bases). V lost 2 bases, J lost 3 bases, and 15 bases lay in between. The CDR3 has 16 amino acids. CDR1 SGHAT and CDR2 FQNNGV come from the germline V gene. Written as DNA, the CDR3 is TGTGCCAGCAGCTTAAGGAAGAAAGGGGGAACAGATACGCAGTATTTT. Translating gives CASSLRKKGGTDTQYF.

CDR3 nucleotide sequence: TGTGCCAGCAGCTATAGTGGCTCAGGGATGCAAGAGACCCAGTACTTC. Protein: CASSYSGSGMQETQYF. The rearrangement links TRBV7-9 to TRBJ2-5; possible D gene TRBD1, 5 bases. Germline CDR1 reads SEHNR; CDR2 reads FQNEAQ (reference sequence). Trimming removed 4 bases at V and 2 bases at J, with 17 bases between. The CDR3 is 16 amino acids.

This clone turned up a few times. The chain links TRBV9 to TRBJ2-3; perhaps TRBD1 as D (6 bases). Germline lookup yields CDR1 SGDLS and CDR2 YYNGEE. The CDR3 covers 15 residues. Trimming cost V 3 bases and J 2 bases, with 13 bases left between them. CDR3 sequence reads: CASSDLGHSTDTQYF. The DNA of the CDR3 is TGTGCCAGCAGCGACCTGGGACATTCCACAGATACGCAGTATTTT.

At least ten counts were recorded for this clone. This chain joins TRBV6-5 and TRBJ2-7; D gene unclear. V lost 4 bases and J 3 bases, leaving 13 bases between the germline ends. The CDR3 runs 14 residues. Germline CDR1 reads MNHEY; CDR2 reads SVGAGI. This chain's CDR3 is CASSLPDKNYEQYF. In DNA form, the CDR3 reads TGTGCCAGCAGTTTGCCCGACAAGAACTACGAGCAGTACTTC.

J is TRBJ2-3 and V is TRBV29-1; D is possibly TRBD1 (6 bases). The CDR3 has 17 residues. CDR1 is SQVTM and CDR2 is ANQGSEA in the germline V gene. The V end was cut by 4 bases, the J end by 4 bases, with 24 bases between. CDR3 residues: CSVVSGTLNWGPDTQYF. The CDR3 DNA follows: TGCAGCGTTGTTAGTGGGACACTAAATTGGGGCCCAGATACGCAGTATTTT.

J is TRBJ2-7 and V is TRBV19; 11 nucleotides agree with TRBD2. Germline loops: CDR1 LNHDA, CDR2 SQIVND (reference sequence). J lost 1 base, V lost 5 bases, and 4 bases had no gene match. The length of the CDR3 is 15 residues. CDR3 nucleotides: TGTGCCAGTAGTCCCTGGACTAGCGGGTCCTACGAGCAGTACTTC. The encoded protein is CASSPWTSGSYEQYF.